One sample yielded the 22 T cell receptor beta chains listed below, sequenced in a study of cytomegalovirus exposure and HLA in healthy donors (dated by TCRdb to 2015 to 2018). Libraries came from the immunoSEQ multiplex PCR assay. For the multiplex PCR, a mixture combining 60 forward primers for TCR Vbeta segments and 13 reverse primers for TCR Jbeta segments was used. The source is immuneACCESS, and TCRdb retained only in-frame sequences with V and J called. Part of the clones is not carried over; for the studies checked, unresolved V genes explain less than half of this, and the remainder is unexplained. Within this sample are tens of thousands of clones, with around 80% of them counted one time only. Of the sample, about 7.9% falls within the top ten clones. Sequencing used PBMCs. The receptors shown here come from a man in his thirties or forties in good health and CMV-seronegative.

This clone appeared once. The rearrangement links TRBV7-9 to TRBJ1-2; D not resolved. Germline V gene sequence: CDR1 SEHNR, CDR2 FQNEAQ (reference sequence). CDR3 size: 15 residues. Between the trimmed V and J ends, which lost 4 bases and 8 bases, there was a span of 20 bases. CDR3 in amino acids: CASSSQGSPAAGYTF. CDR3 in DNA: TGTGCCAGCAGCTCCCAAGGTTCACCGGCGGCCGGCTACACCTTC.

There are a few counts of this clone. The rearrangement links TRBV7-3 to TRBJ2-5, with 11 positions matching TRBD2. CDR3 length equals 15 residues. CDR1 is SGHTA, CDR2 FQGTGA, per germline. Trimming at V came to 1 base and at J to 5 bases, leaving 3 bases not matched to a gene. This CDR3 is CASSLMTSGVETQYF. CDR3 nucleotides: TGTGCCAGCAGCTTAATGACTAGCGGGGTGGAGACCCAGTACTTC.

The chain employs TRBV9 and TRBJ2-3; 13 bases are shared with TRBD2. V shed 0 bases, J shed 1 base, and the junction held 2 bases outside the gene matches. Looked up from germline, CDR1 is SGDLS and CDR2 is YYNGEE. The CDR3 sequence is 17 residues long. The CDR3 nucleotides are TGTGCCAGCAGCGTAGGACTAGCGGGGGGCCGCACAGATACGCAGTATTTT. Translated: CASSVGLAGGRTDTQYF. Together with reference TRBV9 and TRBJ2-3, the CDR3 gives the full variable domain: DSGVTQTPKHLITATGQRVTLRCSPRSGDLSVYWYQQSLDQGLQFLIQYYNGEERAKGNILERFSAQQFPDLHSELNLSSLELGDSALYFCASSVGLAGGRTDTQYFGPGTRLTVL.

The rearrangement links TRBV4-1 to TRBJ2-1; 7 nucleotides match TRBD2. CDR3 size: 18 residues. Germline V gene sequence: CDR1 MGHRA, CDR2 YSYEKL. J was trimmed by 5 bases and V by 3 bases; bases with no gene match: 16. CDR3 DNA: TGCGCCAGCAGCCAGATAGATATGGGGCTAGCGGCTAACAATGAGCAGTTCTTC. It yields the protein CASSQIDMGLAANNEQFF.

This chain uses TRBV7-8 with TRBJ2-6, with D tentatively TRBD1 (6 bases). The V gene lost 3 bases and the J gene lost 2 bases, with 14 bases spanning the gap. The CDR3 covers 17 residues. Germline CDR1 SGHVS, CDR2 FQNEAQ. CDR3 region: CASSFLQGTPGANVLTF. CDR3 coding DNA: TGTGCCAGCAGCTTCCTACAGGGAACCCCTGGGGCCAACGTCCTGACTTTC. Complete variable domain (other parts from reference TRBV7-8 and TRBJ2-6): GAGVSQSPRYKVAKRGQDVALRCDPISGHVSLFWYQQALGQGPEFLTYFQNEAQLDKSGLPSDRFFAERPEGSVSTLKIQRTQQEDSAVYLCASSFLQGTPGANVLTFGAGSRLTVL.

The rearrangement uses TRBV5-4 and TRBJ2-2; 8 bases map to TRBD1. Germline V CDR1 and CDR2: SGHNT, YYREEE (reference sequence). The length of the CDR3 is 16 residues. V was clipped by 3 bases and J by 4 bases; unmatched bases: 8. The CDR3 region has the DNA TGTGCCAGCAGCTGGGCAGGGGGCCGGGGCACCGGGGAGCTGTTTTTT. It yields the protein CASSWAGGRGTGELFF.

CDR3 nucleotide sequence: TGTGCCAGCAGCTTGGGGGACAGGGAAGTAGAAGAGACCCAGTACTTC. This encodes CASSLGDREVEETQYF. This chain joins TRBV5-6 and TRBJ2-5; 9 positions agree with TRBD1. This CDR3 region has 16 residues. Germline V lookup: CDR1 SGHDT, CDR2 YYEEEE. With 0 bases clipped from V and 3 bases from J, the junction kept 6 bases outside the gene matches. Supplemented by reference TRBV5-6 and TRBJ2-5, the full variable domain reads DAGVTQSPTHLIKTRGQQVTLRCSPKSGHDTVSWYQQALGQGPQFIFQYYEEEERQRGNFPDRFSGHQFPNYSSELNVNALLLGDSALYLCASSLGDREVEETQYFGPGTRLLVL.

J is TRBJ2-3 and V is TRBV18, with no clear D. The CDR3 length is 14 residues. Germline V lookup: CDR1 KGHSH, CDR2 LQKENI. The ends were cut back, 2 bases at V and 4 bases at J, with 10 bases in the middle. Written as DNA, the CDR3 is TGTGCCAGCTCACCAGGGCGCCCGGCAGATACGCAGTATTTT. Protein sequence: CASSPGRPADTQYF.

The chain links TRBV27 to TRBJ2-7; a possible D gene is TRBD1 (5 bases). Trimming removed 5 bases from V and 3 bases from J, with 14 bases in between. Germline CDR1 and CDR2: MNHEY and SMNVEV (reference sequence). The CDR3 sequence is 14 residues long. The CDR3: CASSKQGLNYEQYF. The DNA for the CDR3 is TGTGCCAGCAGTAAGCAGGGCCTAAACTACGAGCAGTACTTC.

The J gene is TRBJ2-3, the V gene TRBV27, with D perhaps TRBD2 (7 bases). CDR1 is MNHEY and CDR2 is SMNVEV in the germline V gene (reference sequence). The ends were cut back, 3 bases at V and 4 bases at J, with 11 bases in the middle. This CDR3 comprises 14 residues. The CDR3 reads CASSFGGPPDTQYF. CDR3 nucleotide sequence: TGTGCCAGCAGTTTCGGGGGGCCCCCAGATACGCAGTATTTT.

The chain combines TRBV5-6 with TRBJ2-2; 10 nucleotides match TRBD1. The CDR3 has 16 amino acids. V dropped 3 bases and J dropped 4; count of bases not matched to a gene: 6. The V gene's germline CDR1 is SGHDT and CDR2 YYEEEE. The CDR3 region has the DNA TGTGCCAGCAGCTCGGCGGGACAGGGGTTCACCGGGGAGCTGTTTTTT. Translated, it gives CASSSAGQGFTGELFF.

V gene TRBV4-2 combines with J gene TRBJ1-2, with D possibly matching TRBD1 (5 bases). V dropped 0 bases and J dropped 4 bases, with 12 bases sitting between them. Germline CDR1 LGHNA, CDR2 YNFKEQ. The CDR3 runs to 15 residues. CDR3 bases: TGTGCCAGCAGCCAAGAAGGCCAGGGAGGCTATGGCTACACCTTC. This encodes CASSQEGQGGYGYTF.

This chain joins TRBV28 and TRBJ1-2, with 9 positions matching TRBD1. Germline CDR1 is MDHEN and CDR2 is SYDVKM. Unmatched junction bases numbered 11, after V lost 9 bases and J lost 3 bases. This CDR3 comprises 15 residues. CDR3 loop: CASDRRGQGDYGYTF. The CDR3 DNA is TGTGCCAGTGATCGCCGGGGACAGGGAGACTATGGCTACACCTTC.

V usage is TRBV5-5 and J usage is TRBJ2-7; perhaps TRBD2 as D (6 bases). The V end was cut by 6 bases, the J end by 7 bases, with 20 bases between. The CDR3 contains 14 residues. Germline CDR1 reads SGHKS; CDR2 reads YYEKEE (reference sequence). CDR3 sequence (DNA): TGTGCCAGCACCCCGGCGGGGTCATCAGGGGAGCAGTACTTC. It codes for CASTPAGSSGEQYF. Using reference TRBV5-5 and TRBJ2-7 for the parts outside the CDR3, the full variable domain is DAGVTQSPTHLIKTRGQQVTLRCSPISGHKSVSWYQQVLGQGPQFIFQYYEKEERGRGNFPDRFSARQFPNYSSELNVNALLLGDSALYLCASTPAGSSGEQYFGPGTRLTVT.

The chain combines TRBV23-1 with TRBJ1-1; 9 bases match TRBD1. TRBV23-1 is annotated as an ORF whose role is uncertain. Losses at the gene ends were 0 bases for V and 5 bases for J; bases not matched to a gene: 4. The CDR3 covers 15 residues. DNA for the CDR3: TGCGCCAGCAGTCAATCACAGGGGGCGCAGACTGAAGCTTTCTTT. Translation gives CASSQSQGAQTEAFF.

V gene TRBV18 combines with J gene TRBJ1-2, with a weak D call TRBD1 (6 bases). V gave up 3 bases and J gave up 4 bases, with 12 bases separating them. CDR1 and CDR2 from the germline V gene are KGHSH and LQKENI. The CDR3 loop spans 14 amino acids. CDR3 nucleotide sequence: TGTGCCAGCTCACCTGATACCAGGGGCTATGGCTACACCTTC. Residues: CASSPDTRGYGYTF.

This clone occurred a few times. This chain connects TRBV5-1 to TRBJ1-4, with 8 bases matching TRBD1. Germline trimming cut 5 bases from V and 11 bases from J; bases unmatched to any gene: 17. The CDR3 totals 16 residues. The germline gives CDR1 SGHRS, CDR2 YFSETQ. Here the CDR3 reads CASRPETGAKYEKLFF. The DNA of the CDR3 is TGCGCCAGCAGACCAGAGACAGGGGCGAAATACGAGAAACTGTTTTTT.

In its sample, this clone was seen a few times. The chain combines TRBV5-4 with TRBJ1-1, with D uncertain. This CDR3 comprises 13 residues. Germline V gene lookup returns CDR1 SGHNT and CDR2 YYREEE (reference sequence). With 1 base removed from V and 2 bases from J, the gap between germline ends came to 6 bases. The CDR3 DNA follows: TGTGCCAGCAGCTTGCCAGAAAACACTGAAGCTTTCTTT. This sequence encodes CASSLPENTEAFF.

V usage is TRBV11-2 and J usage is TRBJ1-1; D may be TRBD1 (5 bases). V lost 2 bases and J lost 6, with 22 bases in between. This CDR3 has 17 residues. Germline-derived CDR1 and CDR2 are SGHAT and FQNNGV. The CDR3 coding sequence is TGTGCCAGCAGCTTAACCAGGGTCGGTATAAATGCCGCTGAAGCTTTCTTT. Its translation: CASSLTRVGINAAEAFF.

The chain employs TRBV9 and TRBJ2-5, with TRBD2 matching over 9 bases. The V and J ends lost 4 bases and 4 bases, in that order; junction bases with no gene match: 5. This CDR3 contains 14 residues. The germline V gene encodes CDR1 SGDLS and CDR2 YYNGEE. The CDR3: CASSQGLAGETQYF. The CDR3 DNA is TGTGCCAGCAGCCAGGGACTAGCCGGAGAGACCCAGTACTTC.

The chain links TRBV5-6 to TRBJ2-3; the match to TRBD2 covers 11 bases. The V segment lost 4 bases and the J segment 6 bases; nucleotides outside the gene matches: 7. The CDR3 consists of 15 residues. Germline-derived CDR1 and CDR2 are SGHDT and YYEEEE. CDR3 region: CASSGGLAVGDTQYF. In DNA form, the CDR3 reads TGTGCCAGCAGCGGGGGACTAGCGGTTGGGGATACGCAGTATTTT. The full variable domain, completed using reference TRBV5-6 and TRBJ2-3, is DAGVTQSPTHLIKTRGQQVTLRCSPKSGHDTVSWYQQALGQGPQFIFQYYEEEERQRGNFPDRFSGHQFPNYSSELNVNALLLGDSALYLCASSGGLAVGDTQYFGPGTRLTVL.

The chain carries TRBV2 and TRBJ2-7, with TRBD2 identical over 9 bases. Unmatched junction bases numbered 5, after V lost 10 bases and J lost 1 base. Germline values: CDR1 SNHLY, CDR2 FYNNEI. The CDR3 consists of 13 residues. This CDR3 is CATALAGSYEQYF. The CDR3 nucleotides read TGTGCCACGGCCCTAGCGGGGTCCTACGAGCAGTACTTC. Together with reference TRBV2 and TRBJ2-7, the CDR3 gives the full variable domain: EPEVTQTPSHQVTQMGQEVILRCVPISNHLYFYWYRQILGQKVEFLVSFYNNEISEKSEIFDDQFSVERPDGSNFTLKIRSTKLEDSAMYFCATALAGSYEQYFGPGTRLTVT.